Listed below are T cell receptor beta chains from one sample, sequenced in a study of T cells in Graves' hyperthyroidism and ophthalmopathy. TCRdb processed the multiplex PCR reads anew with MiXCR; each CDR3 protein has one entry. The sample holds roughly 100,000 distinct CDR3 sequences; 51% are singletons and the top ten take 27%. Input material: blood. All receptors come from a woman aged 40 to 50 with Graves' hyperthyroidism. The CDR3 runs from the conserved cysteine through the conserved F or W.

cdr3_aa | j_call | v_call
CASSATRRQGGETQYF | TRBJ2-5 | TRBV25-1
CASSLGTTGGAGDEQYF | TRBJ2-7 | TRBV7-9
CARYGPYGYTF | TRBJ1-2 | TRBV6-1
CASSTLGQGLFRLITPTNYGYTF | TRBJ1-2 | TRBV7-9
CASSDGPGQLPNEKLFF | TRBJ1-4 | TRBV7-9
CASRGAGLDEQYF | TRBJ2-7 | TRBV25-1
CASSLTGSRGYTF | TRBJ1-2 | TRBV7-2
CAWGQDYGHTF | TRBJ1-2 | TRBV30
CASSAQGGTEAFF | TRBJ1-1 | TRBV2
CSVVGGVGELFF | TRBJ2-2 | TRBV29-1
CSALRGRGVETQYF | TRBJ2-5 | TRBV20-1
CASSPDGPRYLMNTEAFF | TRBJ1-1 | TRBV19
CSARDHPSHNEQFF | TRBJ2-1 | TRBV20-1
CASSDGLGQGPLYGYTF | TRBJ1-2 | TRBV2
CATSRVGGPGNTIYF | TRBJ1-3 | TRBV15
CATSRVVGRGGYGHTF | TRBJ1-2 | TRBV15
CAIAGQGAGYEQYF | TRBJ2-7 | TRBV10-3
CAISAGTENQPQHF | TRBJ1-5 | TRBV10-3
CVSSPDTVANTGELFF | TRBJ2-2 | TRBV7-3
CSSVERSNYGYTF | TRBJ1-2 | TRBV29-1
CSAPDDRSYEQYF | TRBJ2-7 | TRBV20-1
CASSPGLAGYYEQYF | TRBJ2-7 | TRBV12-3/TRBV12-4
CAIKAGGDYGYTF | TRBJ1-2 | TRBV10-3
CASTRGGSETQYF | TRBJ2-5 | TRBV9
CASSPAPYEQYF | TRBJ2-7 | TRBV7-9
CSVLATNEKLFF | TRBJ1-4 | TRBV29-1
CASSLDWQGARLGTEAFF | TRBJ1-1 | TRBV7-8